This T cell receptor (beta chain) stems from a study of glioma-infiltrating T cells. Study-level results: Above-expected tissue-blood divergence occurred in all gliomas, most in low-grade ones.

Per the germline V gene, CDR1 is SQVTM and CDR2 is ANQGSEA. Between the trimmed V and J ends, which lost 5 bases and 6 bases, there was a span of 16 bases. This CDR3 contains 14 residues. Using RNA template, CDR3s of TCR alpha and beta were amplified with iRepertoire arm-PCR. Using its own MiXCR run on the multiplex PCR reads, TCRdb lists one record per CDR3 protein. The table shows under 150,000 distinct CDR3 sequences, with around a quarter occurring only once. As for this clonotype: The target antigen is unknown.

This sequence originates from a human donor with low-grade glioma or glioblastoma, undergoing nonglioma brain surgery, or in good health (not recorded which). Sequenced: glioma tissue, nonneoplastic brain tissue, or PBMCs (not recorded which). The V call is TRBV29-1, the J call TRBJ2-2; D assignment may be TRBD1 or TRBD2 (6 bases each). The CDR3: CSVSPGGWSGELFF. In DNA, the CDR3 is TGCAGCGTTTCCCCCGGGGGCTGGTCCGGGGAGCTGTTTTTT.